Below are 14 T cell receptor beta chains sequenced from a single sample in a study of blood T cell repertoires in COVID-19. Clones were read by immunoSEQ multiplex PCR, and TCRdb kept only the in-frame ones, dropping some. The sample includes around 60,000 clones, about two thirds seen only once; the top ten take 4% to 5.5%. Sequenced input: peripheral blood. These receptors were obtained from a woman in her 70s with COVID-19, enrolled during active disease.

Here the CDR3 reads CASSQDLRGSEQFF. For the CDR3, the DNA is TGCGCCAGCAGCCAAGATTTAAGGGGCTCTGAGCAGTTCTTC. The V gene is TRBV4-3, the J gene TRBJ2-1, with a tentative D call TRBD1 (5 bases). Germline V gives CDR1 LGHNA, CDR2 YSLEER. V dropped 0 bases and J dropped 9 bases, with 12 bases sitting between them. This CDR3 comprises 14 residues.

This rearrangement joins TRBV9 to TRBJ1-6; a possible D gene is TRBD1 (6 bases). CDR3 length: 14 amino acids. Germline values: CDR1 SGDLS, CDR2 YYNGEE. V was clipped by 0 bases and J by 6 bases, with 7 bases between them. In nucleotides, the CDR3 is TGTGCCAGCAGCGTAGCAGGGGTTAATTCACCCCTCCACTTT. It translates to CASSVAGVNSPLHF.

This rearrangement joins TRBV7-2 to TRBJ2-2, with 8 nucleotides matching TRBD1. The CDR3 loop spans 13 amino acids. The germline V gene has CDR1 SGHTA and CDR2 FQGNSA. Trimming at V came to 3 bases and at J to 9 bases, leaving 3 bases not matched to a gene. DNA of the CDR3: TGTGCCAGCAGCTTCGACAGGGGCCGGGAGCTGTTTTTT. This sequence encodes CASSFDRGRELFF.

CDR3 DNA sequence: TGTGCCAGCAGTTTCGGGGGGGCCGGGGAGCTGTTTTTT. Amino acid sequence: CASSFGGAGELFF. The chain joins TRBV6-6 to TRBJ2-2, with 8 bases that match TRBD2. With 4 bases clipped from V and 6 bases from J, the junction kept 1 base outside the gene matches. This CDR3 region has 13 residues. CDR1 MNHNY and CDR2 SVGAGI come from the germline V gene (reference sequence).

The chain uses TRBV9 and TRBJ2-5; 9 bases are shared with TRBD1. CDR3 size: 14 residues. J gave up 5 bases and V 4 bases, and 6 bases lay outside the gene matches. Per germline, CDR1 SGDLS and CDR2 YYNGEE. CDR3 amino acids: CASSLGTGFETQYF. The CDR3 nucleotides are TGTGCCAGCAGCTTAGGGACAGGGTTCGAGACCCAGTACTTC.

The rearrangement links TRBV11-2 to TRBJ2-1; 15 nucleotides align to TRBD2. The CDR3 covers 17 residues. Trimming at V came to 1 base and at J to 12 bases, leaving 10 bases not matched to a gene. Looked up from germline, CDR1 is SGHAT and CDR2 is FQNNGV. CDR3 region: CASSLARRTSGRAGQFF. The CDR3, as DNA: TGTGCCAGCAGCTTAGCCCGTCGGACTAGCGGGAGGGCCGGGCAGTTCTTC.

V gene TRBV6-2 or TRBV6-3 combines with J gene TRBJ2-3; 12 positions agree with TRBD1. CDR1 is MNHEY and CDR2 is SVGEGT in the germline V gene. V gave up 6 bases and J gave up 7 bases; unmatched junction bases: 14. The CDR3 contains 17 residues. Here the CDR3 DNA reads TGTGCCAGCAGCCTCGGGACAGGGGGCCCACATAGGCATACGCAGTATTTT. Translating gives CASSLGTGGPHRHTQYF.

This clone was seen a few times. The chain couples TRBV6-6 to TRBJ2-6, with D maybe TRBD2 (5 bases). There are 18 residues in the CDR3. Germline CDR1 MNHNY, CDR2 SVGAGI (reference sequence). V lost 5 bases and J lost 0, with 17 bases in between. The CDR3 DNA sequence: TGTGCCAGCAGTCCCCTTAGGGAGCGAAACTCTGGGGCCAACGTCCTGACTTTC. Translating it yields CASSPLRERNSGANVLTF.

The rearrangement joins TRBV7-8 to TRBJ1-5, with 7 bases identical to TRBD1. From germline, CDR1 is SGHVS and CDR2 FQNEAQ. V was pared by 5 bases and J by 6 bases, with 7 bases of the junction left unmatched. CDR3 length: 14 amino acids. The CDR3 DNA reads TGTGCCAGCAGCCTGGACAGGTCGGTTCAGCCCCAGCATTTT. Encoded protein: CASSLDRSVQPQHF.

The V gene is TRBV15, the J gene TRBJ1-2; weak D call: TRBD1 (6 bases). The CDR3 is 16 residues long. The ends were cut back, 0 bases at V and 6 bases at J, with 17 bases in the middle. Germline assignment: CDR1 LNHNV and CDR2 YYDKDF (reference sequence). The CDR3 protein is CATSRDRAQGRDGYTF. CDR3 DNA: TGTGCCACCAGCAGAGATCGGGCGCAGGGGAGGGATGGCTACACCTTC.

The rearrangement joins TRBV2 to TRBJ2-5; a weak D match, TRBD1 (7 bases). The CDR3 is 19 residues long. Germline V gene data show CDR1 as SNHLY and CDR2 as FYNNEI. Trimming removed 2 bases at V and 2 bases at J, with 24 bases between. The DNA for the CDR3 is TGTGCCAGCAGTGAAATAGTCCCAGGGGGATGGAGGGGGCAAGAGACCCAGTACTTC. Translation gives CASSEIVPGGWRGQETQYF.

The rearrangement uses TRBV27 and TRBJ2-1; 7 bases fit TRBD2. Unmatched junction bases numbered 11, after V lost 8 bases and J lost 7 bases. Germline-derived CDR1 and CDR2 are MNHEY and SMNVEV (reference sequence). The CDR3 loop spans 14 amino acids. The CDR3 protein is CASWRLAVWNEQFF. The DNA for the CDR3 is TGTGCCAGCTGGAGGCTAGCGGTCTGGAATGAGCAGTTCTTC.

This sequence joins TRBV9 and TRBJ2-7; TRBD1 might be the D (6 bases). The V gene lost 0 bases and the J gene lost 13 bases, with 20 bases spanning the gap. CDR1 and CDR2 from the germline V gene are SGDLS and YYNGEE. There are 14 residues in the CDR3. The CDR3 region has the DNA TGTGCCAGCAGCGTAGGTTCCGAGGGGACACCCATCTACTTC. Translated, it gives CASSVGSEGTPIYF.

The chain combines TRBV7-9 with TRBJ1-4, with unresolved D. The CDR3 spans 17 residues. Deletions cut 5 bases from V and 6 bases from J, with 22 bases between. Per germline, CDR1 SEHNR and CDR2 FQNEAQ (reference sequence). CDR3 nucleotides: TGTGCCAGCAGCCTTCTTCTCTCGGGTCGAGGTTATGAAAAACTGTTTTTT. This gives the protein CASSLLLSGRGYEKLFF. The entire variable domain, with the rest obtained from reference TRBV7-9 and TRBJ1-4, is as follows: DTGVSQNPRHKITKRGQNVTFRCDPISEHNRLYWYRQTLGQGPEFLTYFQNEAQLEKSRLLSDRFSAERPKGSFSTLEIQRTEQGDSAMYLCASSLLLSGRGYEKLFFGSGTQLSVL.